The entry that follows covers one T cell receptor (beta chain) sequence. TCR beta VDJ and CDR3 were profiled, and genomic DNA was the template. TCRdb independently ran MiXCR on the reads; one entry per CDR3 protein. The sample holds about 210,000 distinct CDR3 sequences, around 60% seen once. This sample was included in a study of CD8+CD57+ T cells in acquired aplastic anemia. Study context: Sorted cells (CD4+ and CD8+) yielded DNA amounts that averaged approximately 2.9 ug.

There are 15 residues in the CDR3. Per the germline V gene, CDR1 is DFQATT and CDR2 is SNEGSKA (reference sequence). V was pared by 5 bases and J by 1 base, with 5 bases of the junction left unmatched. This clonotype was obtained from a human donor in good health. The V and J genes are TRBV20-1 and TRBJ2-7; TRBD2 aligns across 13 bases. Input material: sorted CD4+, CD8+, or CD8+CD57+ T cells (not recorded which) from PBMCs. In DNA, the CDR3 is TGCAGTGCTCGGACTAGCGGGAGACTTTCCTACGAGCAGTACTTC. It specifies CSARTSGRLSYEQYF.